This TCR beta chain was identified in a study of T-cell reconstitution after alpha-beta-depleted transplantation in children. TCRbeta library preparation incorporated unique molecular identifiers. TCRdb processed the PCR reads anew with MiXCR; each CDR3 protein has one entry. The sample records 75,000 to 80,000 distinct CDR3 sequences, 15% to 20% being singletons. Germline CDR1 reads MGHRA; CDR2 reads YSYEKL. V gave up 0 bases and J gave up 6 bases, with 11 bases separating them. The CDR3 runs 15 residues. This clonotype originated in a male patient between 2 and 10 years old who had a stem cell transplant for acute lymphoblastic leukemia, so the T cells may come from the graft donor. The chain has TRBV4-1 and TRBJ2-2; D is uncertain. The material sequenced was PBMCs, mostly from graft donor cells, taken 360 days after TCRalphabeta/CD19-depleted stem cell transplant. CDR3 coding DNA: TGCGCCAGCAGCCAAGAGAAGGCGTTCGCCGGGGAGCTGTTTTTT. Encoded protein: CASSQEKAFAGELFF.